This TCR beta chain was identified in a study of T cells in Graves' hyperthyroidism and ophthalmopathy. Graves' hyperthyroidism qualified as stable when ophthalmopathy did not progress within 18 months. The trim removed 2 bases at V and 2 bases at J, leaving 5 bases unmatched. This CDR3 contains 16 residues. Germline V gene sequence: CDR1 MNHEY, CDR2 SVGEGT. This clonotype was found many times. Template material for amplifying TCR beta CDR3 regions consisted of RNA transcripts. The HTBI primer set served for first-round RT-PCR of the TCR CDR3. MiXCR, run by TCRdb on the multiplex PCR reads, gives a single entry per CDR3 protein. This table holds a few hundred thousand distinct CDR3 sequences, over 13% found once.

This sequence joins TRBV6-2 or TRBV6-3 and TRBJ2-1; 8 nucleotides agree with TRBD2. The sequence was collected from a woman aged 18 to 35 with Graves' hyperthyroidism. Specimen: blood. The CDR3 DNA reads TGTGCCAGCAGTTACCAGGGAGCGGGAGCCTACAATGAGCAGTTCTTC. Translating gives CASSYQGAGAYNEQFF.